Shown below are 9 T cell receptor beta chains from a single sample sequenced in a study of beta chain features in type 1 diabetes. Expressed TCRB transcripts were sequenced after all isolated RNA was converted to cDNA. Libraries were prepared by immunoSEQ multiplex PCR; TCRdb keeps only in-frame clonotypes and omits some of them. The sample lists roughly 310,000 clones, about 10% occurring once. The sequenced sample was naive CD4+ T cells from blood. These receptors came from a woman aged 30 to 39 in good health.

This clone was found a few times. The CDR3: CASSLGSRSDEQYF. CDR3 sequence (DNA): TGTGCCAGCAGTTTGGGTAGTAGGAGCGACGAGCAGTACTTC. The rearrangement joins TRBV28 to TRBJ2-7; D remains ambiguous. CDR1 and CDR2 (germline): MDHEN, SYDVKM. V lost 3 bases to trimming and J lost 5 bases, with 14 bases between them. The CDR3 is 14 residues long.

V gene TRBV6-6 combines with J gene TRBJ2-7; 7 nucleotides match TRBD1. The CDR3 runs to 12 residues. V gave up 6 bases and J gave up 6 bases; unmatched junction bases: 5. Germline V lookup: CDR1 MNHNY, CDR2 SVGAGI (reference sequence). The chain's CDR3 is CASSRQGPEQYF. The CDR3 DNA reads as TGTGCCAGCAGCAGACAGGGCCCCGAGCAGTACTTC.

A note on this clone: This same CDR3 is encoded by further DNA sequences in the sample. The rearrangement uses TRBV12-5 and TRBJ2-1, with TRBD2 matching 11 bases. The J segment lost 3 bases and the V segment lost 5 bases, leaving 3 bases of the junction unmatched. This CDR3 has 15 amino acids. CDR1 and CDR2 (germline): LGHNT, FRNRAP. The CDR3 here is CASGPGTSGYNEQFF. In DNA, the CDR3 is TGTGCTAGTGGTCCCGGGACTAGCGGCTACAATGAGCAGTTCTTC. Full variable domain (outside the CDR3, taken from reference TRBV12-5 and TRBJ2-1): DARVTQTPRHKVTEMGQEVTMRCQPILGHNTVFWYRQTMMQGLELLAYFRNRAPLDDSGMPKDRFSAEMPDATLATLKIQPSEPRDSAVYFCASGPGTSGYNEQFFGPGTRLTVL.

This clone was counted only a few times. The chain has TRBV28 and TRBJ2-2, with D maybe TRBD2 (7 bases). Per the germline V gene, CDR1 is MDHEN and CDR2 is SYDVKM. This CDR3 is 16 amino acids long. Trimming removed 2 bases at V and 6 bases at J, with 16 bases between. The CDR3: CASSLLQLGGAGELFF. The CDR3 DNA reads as TGTGCCAGCAGTTTACTTCAACTAGGGGGGGCCGGGGAGCTGTTTTTT.

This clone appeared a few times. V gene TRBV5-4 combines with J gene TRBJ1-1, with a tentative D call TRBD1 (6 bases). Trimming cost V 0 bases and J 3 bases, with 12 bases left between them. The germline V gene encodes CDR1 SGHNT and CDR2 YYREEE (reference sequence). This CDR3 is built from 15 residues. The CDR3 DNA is TGTGCCAGCAGCTTGGAAGGGGGTAGGTACACTGAAGCTTTCTTT. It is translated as CASSLEGGRYTEAFF.

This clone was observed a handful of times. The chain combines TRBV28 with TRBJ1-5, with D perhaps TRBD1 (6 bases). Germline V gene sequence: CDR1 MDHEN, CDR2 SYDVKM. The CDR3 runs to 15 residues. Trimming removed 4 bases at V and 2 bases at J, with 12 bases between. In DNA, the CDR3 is TGTGCCAGCAGTTCTACGGGGGGGCGCAATCAGCCCCAGCATTTT. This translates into CASSSTGGRNQPQHF.

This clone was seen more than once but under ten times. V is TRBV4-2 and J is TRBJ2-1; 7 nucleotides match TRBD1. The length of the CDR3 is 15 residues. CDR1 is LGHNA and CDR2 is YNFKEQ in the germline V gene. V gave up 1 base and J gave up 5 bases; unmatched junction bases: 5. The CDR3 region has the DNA TGTGCCAGCAGCCAAGGGACAGGTGGCGACAATGAGCAGTTCTTC. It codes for CASSQGTGGDNEQFF.

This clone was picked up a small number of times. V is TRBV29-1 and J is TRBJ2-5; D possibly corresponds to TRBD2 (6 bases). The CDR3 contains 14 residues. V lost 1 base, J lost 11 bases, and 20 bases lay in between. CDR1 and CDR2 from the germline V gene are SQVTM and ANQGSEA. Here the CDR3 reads CSVEAFRPSGEQYF. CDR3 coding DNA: TGCAGCGTTGAAGCCTTTCGACCGTCGGGAGAGCAGTACTTC.

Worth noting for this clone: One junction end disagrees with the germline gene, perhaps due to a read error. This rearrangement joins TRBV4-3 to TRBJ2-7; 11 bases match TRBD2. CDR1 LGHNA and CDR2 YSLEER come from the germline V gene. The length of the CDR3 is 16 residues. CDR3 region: CASTQAGTSGSYEQYF. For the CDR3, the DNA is TGCGCCAGCACCCAAGCCGGGACTAGCGGCTCCTACGAGCAGTACTTC.